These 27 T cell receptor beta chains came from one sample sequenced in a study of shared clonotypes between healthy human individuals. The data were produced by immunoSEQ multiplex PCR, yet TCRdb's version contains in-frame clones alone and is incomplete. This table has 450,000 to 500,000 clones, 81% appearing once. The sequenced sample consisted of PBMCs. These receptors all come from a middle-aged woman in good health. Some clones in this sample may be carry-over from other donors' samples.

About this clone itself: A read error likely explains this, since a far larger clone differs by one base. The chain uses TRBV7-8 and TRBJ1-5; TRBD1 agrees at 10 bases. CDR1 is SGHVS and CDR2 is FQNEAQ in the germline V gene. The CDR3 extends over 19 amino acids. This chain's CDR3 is CASSLRELTGGFPNQPRHF. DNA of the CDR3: TGTGCCAGCAGCTTAAGGGAGCTGACAGGGGGCTTCCCCAATCAGCCCCGGCATTTT.

The CDR3 bases are TGTGCCAGCAGCACTCGGGACAGGGGGCGTTACGAGCAGTACTTC. It yields the protein CASSTRDRGRYEQYF. J is TRBJ2-7 and V is TRBV9; 12 nucleotides match TRBD1. Germline lookup yields CDR1 SGDLS and CDR2 YYNGEE. This CDR3 region has 15 residues. The V segment lost 4 bases and the J segment 4 bases; nucleotides outside the gene matches: 6. Together with reference TRBV9 and TRBJ2-7, the CDR3 gives the full variable domain: DSGVTQTPKHLITATGQRVTLRCSPRSGDLSVYWYQQSLDQGLQFLIQYYNGEERAKGNILERFSAQQFPDLHSELNLSSLELGDSALYFCASSTRDRGRYEQYFGPGTRLTVT.

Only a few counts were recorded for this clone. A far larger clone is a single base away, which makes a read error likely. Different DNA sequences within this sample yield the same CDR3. The CDR3 region has the DNA TGTGCCAGAGCCGACAGGGAGCGTGGGGAGCCCCAGCACTTT. This translates into CARADRERGEPQHF. The chain carries TRBV7-9 and TRBJ1-5, with 7 positions matching TRBD1. From germline, CDR1 is SEHNR and CDR2 FQNEAQ (reference sequence). The CDR3 length is 14 residues.

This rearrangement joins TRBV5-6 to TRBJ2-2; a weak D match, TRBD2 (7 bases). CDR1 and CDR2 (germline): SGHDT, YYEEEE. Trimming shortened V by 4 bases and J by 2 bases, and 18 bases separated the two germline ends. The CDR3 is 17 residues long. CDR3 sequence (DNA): TGTGCCAGCAGCCCGGTGCGGGGGCGGTTAAACACCGGGGAGCTGTTTTTT. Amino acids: CASSPVRGRLNTGELFF.

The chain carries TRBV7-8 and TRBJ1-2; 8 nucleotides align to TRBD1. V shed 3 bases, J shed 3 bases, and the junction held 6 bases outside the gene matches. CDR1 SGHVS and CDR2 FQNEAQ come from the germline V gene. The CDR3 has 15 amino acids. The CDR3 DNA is TGTGCCAGCAGCTTTTCCGCAGGGGGCGACTATGGCTACACCTTC. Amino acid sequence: CASSFSAGGDYGYTF. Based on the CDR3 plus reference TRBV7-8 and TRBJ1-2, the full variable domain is GAGVSQSPRYKVAKRGQDVALRCDPISGHVSLFWYQQALGQGPEFLTYFQNEAQLDKSGLPSDRFFAERPEGSVSTLKIQRTQQEDSAVYLCASSFSAGGDYGYTFGSGTRLTVV.

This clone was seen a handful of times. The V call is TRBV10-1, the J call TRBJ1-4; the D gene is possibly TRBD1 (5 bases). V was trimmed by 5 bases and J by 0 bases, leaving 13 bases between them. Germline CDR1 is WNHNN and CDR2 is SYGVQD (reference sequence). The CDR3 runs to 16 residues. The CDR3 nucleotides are TGCGCCAGCAGTCCGGGACCCGGAACAACTAATGAAAAACTGTTTTTT. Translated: CASSPGPGTTNEKLFF.

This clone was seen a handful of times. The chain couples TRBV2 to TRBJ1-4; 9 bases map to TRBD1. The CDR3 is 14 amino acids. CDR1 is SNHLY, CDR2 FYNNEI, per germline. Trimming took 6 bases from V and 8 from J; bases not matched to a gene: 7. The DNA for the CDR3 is TGTGCCAGCAGCAGGGACAGGGTAGGAGAAAAACTGTTTTTT. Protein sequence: CASSRDRVGEKLFF.

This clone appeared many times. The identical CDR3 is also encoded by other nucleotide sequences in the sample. The CDR3 nucleotides read TGTGCCAGCAGCCAAGACCAGGGGGGACACAATGAGCAGTTCTTC. Its translation: CASSQDQGGHNEQFF. J is TRBJ2-1 and V is TRBV4-2, with a possible D match to TRBD1 (7 bases). The germline V gene encodes CDR1 LGHNA and CDR2 YNFKEQ. The CDR3 is made up of 15 amino acids. V lost 0 bases to trimming and J lost 5 bases, with 11 bases between them.

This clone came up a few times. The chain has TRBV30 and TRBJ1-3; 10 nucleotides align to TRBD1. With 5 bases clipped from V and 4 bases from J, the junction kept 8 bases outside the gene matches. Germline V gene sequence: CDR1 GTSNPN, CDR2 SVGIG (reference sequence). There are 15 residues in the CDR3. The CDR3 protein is CAWDRGLEVGNTIYF. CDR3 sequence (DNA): TGTGCCTGGGACAGGGGGCTGGAAGTGGGAAACACCATATATTTT.

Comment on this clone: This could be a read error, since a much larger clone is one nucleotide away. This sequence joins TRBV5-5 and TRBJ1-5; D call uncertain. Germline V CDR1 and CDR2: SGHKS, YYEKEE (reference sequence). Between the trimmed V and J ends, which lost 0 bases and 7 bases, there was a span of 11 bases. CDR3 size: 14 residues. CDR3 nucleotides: TGTGCCAGCAGCTTGGGGGTGACAAAGCAGCCCCAGCATTTT. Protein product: CASSLGVTKQPQHF. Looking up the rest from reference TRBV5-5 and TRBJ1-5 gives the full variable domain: DAGVTQSPTHLIKTRGQQVTLRCSPISGHKSVSWYQQVLGQGPQFIFQYYEKEERGRGNFPDRFSARQFPNYSSELNVNALLLGDSALYLCASSLGVTKQPQHFGDGTRLSIL.

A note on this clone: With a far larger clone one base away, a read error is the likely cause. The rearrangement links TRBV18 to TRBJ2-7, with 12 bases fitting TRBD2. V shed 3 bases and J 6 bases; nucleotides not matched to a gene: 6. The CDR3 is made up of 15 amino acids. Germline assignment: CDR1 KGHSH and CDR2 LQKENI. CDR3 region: CASSPTKGLAGEQYF. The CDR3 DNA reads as TGTGCCAGCTCACCTACCAAGGGACTAGCGGGCGAGCAGTACTTC.

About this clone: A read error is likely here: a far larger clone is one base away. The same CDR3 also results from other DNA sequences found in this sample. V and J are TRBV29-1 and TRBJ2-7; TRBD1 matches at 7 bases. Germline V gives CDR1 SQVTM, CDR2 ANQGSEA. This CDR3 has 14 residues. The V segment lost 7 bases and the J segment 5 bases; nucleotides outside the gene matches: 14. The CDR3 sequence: CSALRGTALDEQYF. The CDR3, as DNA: TGCAGCGCCCTGAGGGGGACAGCCTTAGACGAGCAGTACTTC.

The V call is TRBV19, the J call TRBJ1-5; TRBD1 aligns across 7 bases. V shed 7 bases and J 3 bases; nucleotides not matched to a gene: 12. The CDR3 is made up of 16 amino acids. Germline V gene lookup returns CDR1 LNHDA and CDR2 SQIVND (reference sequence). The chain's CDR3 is CASKADRGGTNQPQHF. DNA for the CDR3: TGTGCCAGTAAAGCTGATCGAGGGGGCACCAATCAGCCCCAGCATTTT.

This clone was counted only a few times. CDR3 nucleotide sequence: TGTGCCAGCAGCCCGGCACAGGGACCCTACGAGCAGTACTTC. Translating gives CASSPAQGPYEQYF. The chain has TRBV6-5 and TRBJ2-7, with D possibly TRBD1 on 6 matching bases. The CDR3 runs to 14 residues. Germline lookup yields CDR1 MNHEY and CDR2 SVGAGI. Trimming removed 6 bases from V and 2 bases from J, with 14 bases in between.

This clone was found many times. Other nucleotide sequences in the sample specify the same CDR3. The CDR3 here is CASHRGLLGQPQHF. CDR3 coding DNA: TGTGCCAGCCACAGGGGATTACTAGGTCAGCCCCAGCATTTT. The chain carries TRBV19 and TRBJ1-5; 7 bases agree with TRBD1. CDR1 and CDR2 from the germline V gene are LNHDA and SQIVND (reference sequence). The CDR3 has 14 residues. V gave up 9 bases and J gave up 6 bases; unmatched junction bases: 11. The variable domain in full, with the rest retrieved from reference TRBV19 and TRBJ1-5, is DGGITQSPKYLFRKEGQNVTLSCEQNLNHDAMYWYRQDPGQGLRLIYYSQIVNDFQKGDIAEGYSVSREKKESFPLTVTSAQKNPTAFYLCASHRGLLGQPQHFGDGTRLSIL.

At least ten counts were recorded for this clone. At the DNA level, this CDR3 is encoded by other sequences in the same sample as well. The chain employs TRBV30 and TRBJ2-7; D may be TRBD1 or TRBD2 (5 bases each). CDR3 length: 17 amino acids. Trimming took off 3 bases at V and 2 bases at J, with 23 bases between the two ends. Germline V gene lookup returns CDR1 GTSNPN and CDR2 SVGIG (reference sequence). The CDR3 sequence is CAWRGDHGTLRPYEQYF. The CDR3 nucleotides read TGTGCCTGGAGGGGGGACCACGGGACGTTAAGACCCTACGAGCAGTACTTC. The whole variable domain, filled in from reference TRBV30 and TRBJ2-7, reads SQTIHQWPATLVQPVGSPLSLECTVEGTSNPNLYWYRQAAGRGLQLLFYSVGIGQISSEVPQNLSASRPQDRQFILSSKKLLLSDSGFYLCAWRGDHGTLRPYEQYFGPGTRLTVT.

DNA for the CDR3: TGTGCCAGCAGCCCCGGACAGGGATCGTTCCTCTATGGCTACACCTTC. Its translation: CASSPGQGSFLYGYTF. The chain has TRBV9 and TRBJ1-2, with 8 bases fitting TRBD1. J lost 4 bases, V lost 4 bases, and 12 bases had no gene match. This CDR3 comprises 16 residues. The V gene's germline CDR1 is SGDLS and CDR2 YYNGEE.

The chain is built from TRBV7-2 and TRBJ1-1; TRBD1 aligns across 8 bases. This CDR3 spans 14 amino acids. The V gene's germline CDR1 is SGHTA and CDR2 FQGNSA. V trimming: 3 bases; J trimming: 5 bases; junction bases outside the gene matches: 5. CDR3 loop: CASSLDRVGTEAFF. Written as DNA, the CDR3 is TGTGCCAGCAGCTTGGACAGGGTTGGGACTGAAGCTTTCTTT.

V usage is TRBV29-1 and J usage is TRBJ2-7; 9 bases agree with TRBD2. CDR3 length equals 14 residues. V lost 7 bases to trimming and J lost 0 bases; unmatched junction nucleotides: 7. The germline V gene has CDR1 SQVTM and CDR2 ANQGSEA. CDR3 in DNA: TGCAGCGCACAACATAGCGGGAGCTCCTACGAGCAGTACTTC. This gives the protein CSAQHSGSSYEQYF.

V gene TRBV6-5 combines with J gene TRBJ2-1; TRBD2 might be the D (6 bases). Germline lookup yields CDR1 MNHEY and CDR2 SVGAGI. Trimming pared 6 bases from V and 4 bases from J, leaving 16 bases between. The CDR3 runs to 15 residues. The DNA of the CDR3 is TGTGCCAGCAGGCCCCCCGGAGGGCCTTACAATGAGCAGTTCTTC. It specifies CASRPPGGPYNEQFF.

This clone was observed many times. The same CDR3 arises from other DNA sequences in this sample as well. The chain's CDR3 is CASSLGLSTDTQYF. CDR3 nucleotide sequence: TGTGCCAGCAGCCTCGGGCTGAGCACAGATACGCAGTATTTT. This rearrangement joins TRBV5-4 to TRBJ2-3; D gene uncertain. The germline V gene encodes CDR1 SGHNT and CDR2 YYREEE (reference sequence). This CDR3 is 14 amino acids long. Trimming left V 4 bases short and J 0 bases short, with 9 bases between.

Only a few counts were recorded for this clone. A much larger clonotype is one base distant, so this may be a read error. The CDR3 sequence: CASSVRGTVVYGYTF. The CDR3 DNA follows: TGTGCCAGCAGCGTACGTGGGACAGTGGTCTATGGCTACACCTTC. This sequence joins TRBV7-9 and TRBJ1-2, with 7 bases matching TRBD1. Germline V gene lookup returns CDR1 SEHNR and CDR2 FQNEAQ (reference sequence). The CDR3 covers 15 residues. Trimming removed 5 bases from V and 4 bases from J; junction bases left unmatched: 10.

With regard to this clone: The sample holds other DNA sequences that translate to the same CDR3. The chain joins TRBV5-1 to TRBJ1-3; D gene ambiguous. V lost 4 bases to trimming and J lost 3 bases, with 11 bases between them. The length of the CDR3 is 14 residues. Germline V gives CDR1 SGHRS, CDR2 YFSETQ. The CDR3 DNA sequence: TGCGCCAGCAGCGATGGTGGAGATGGAAACACCATATATTTT. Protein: CASSDGGDGNTIYF.

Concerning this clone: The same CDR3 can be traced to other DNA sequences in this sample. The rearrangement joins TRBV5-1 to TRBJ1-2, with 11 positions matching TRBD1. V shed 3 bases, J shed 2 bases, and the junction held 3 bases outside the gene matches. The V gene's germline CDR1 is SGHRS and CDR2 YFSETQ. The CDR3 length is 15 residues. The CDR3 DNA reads TGCGCCAGCAGCTCCCGGACAGGGGGCAACTATGGCTACACCTTC. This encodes CASSSRTGGNYGYTF.

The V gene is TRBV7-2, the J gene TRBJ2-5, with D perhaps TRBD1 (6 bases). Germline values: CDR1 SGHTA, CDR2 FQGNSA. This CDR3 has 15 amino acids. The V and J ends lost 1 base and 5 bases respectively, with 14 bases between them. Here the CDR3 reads CASSLGGREAETQYF. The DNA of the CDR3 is TGTGCCAGCAGCTTAGGGGGGCGCGAGGCCGAGACCCAGTACTTC.

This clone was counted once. The CDR3 nucleotides are TGTGCCAGCAGCTTAAATTCAGGGGGCACCGGGGAGCTGTTTTTT. This codes for CASSLNSGGTGELFF. J is TRBJ2-2 and V is TRBV7-3; 7 bases are a match to TRBD1. CDR1 is SGHTA, CDR2 FQGTGA, per germline. V shed 1 base and J 4 bases; nucleotides not matched to a gene: 3. The length of the CDR3 is 15 residues.

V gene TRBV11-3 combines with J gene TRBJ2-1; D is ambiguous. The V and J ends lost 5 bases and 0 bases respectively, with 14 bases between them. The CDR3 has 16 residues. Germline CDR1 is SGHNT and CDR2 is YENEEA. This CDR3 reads CASSPHGQSSYNEQFF. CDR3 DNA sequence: TGTGCCAGCAGCCCCCACGGCCAGAGCTCCTACAATGAGCAGTTCTTC.